The present TCR beta chain was sequenced within a study of metastatic and nonmetastatic thyroid tumors. Turning to the study itself: Samples came from malignant and benign thyroid patients, and repertoires were compared across blood and tumor or nodule tissue.

TCRdb reprocessed the PCR reads via MiXCR. In the table there are 20,000 to 25,000 clones, about a sixth of which are singletons. Until they underwent thyroid surgery, no patient had received any treatment. By share of the sample, this clone is medium-sized. Its cognate antigen is unknown. Findings and caveats of the study: Benign nodules reportedly had significantly lower TCR beta diversity than malignant thyroid tumors in blood and tumor.

Trimming took 0 bases from V and 4 from J, leaving 10 bases between them. This CDR3 comprises 15 residues. The germline V gene encodes CDR1 DFQATT and CDR2 SNEGSKA (reference sequence). Source material: blood. The source is a female donor with papillary thyroid cancer or a benign thyroid nodule (not recorded which). Some clones in this sample may be carry-over from other donors' samples. This chain joins TRBV20-1 and TRBJ1-6; possibly TRBD1 for D (6 bases). CDR3 in amino acids: CSARDLQGYNSPLHF. The DNA of the CDR3 is TGCAGTGCTAGAGATCTTCAGGGGTATAATTCACCCCTCCACTTT.